One sample yielded the 7 T cell receptor beta chains listed below, sequenced in a study of Graves' ophthalmopathy and Graves' hyperthyroidism. TCR beta CDR3 regions were amplified from RNA transcripts. The first round was an RT-PCR with HTBI primers, and the second round was a multiplex PCR. TCRdb itself ran the multiplex PCR reads through MiXCR, one entry per CDR3 protein. The table has about 500,000 distinct CDR3 sequences, 35% to 40% seen once; the top ten hold roughly 4.5%. Material: peripheral blood or thyroid tissue (not recorded which). These receptors came from an adult man with Graves' hyperthyroidism.

This clonotype was detected a few times. A much larger clone lies a single base off, so this may be a read error. This rearrangement joins TRBV20-1 to TRBJ2-7; TRBD2 is a possible D gene (6 bases). CDR3 length equals 13 residues. Germline CDR1 is DFQATT and CDR2 is SNEGSKA (reference sequence). The CDR3 sequence: CSVGRTTPGEQCF. In nucleotides, the CDR3 is TGCAGTGTAGGACGGACAACCCCGGGGGAGCAGTGCTTC.

The chain carries TRBV10-3 and TRBJ1-2; 9 bases map to TRBD1. The length of the CDR3 is 14 residues. The ends lost 5 bases at V and 6 bases at J; junction bases unmatched: 7. Germline CDR1 is ENHRY and CDR2 is SYGVKD. CDR3 residues: CAISPGQGLHGYTF. DNA for the CDR3: TGTGCCATCAGTCCGGGACAGGGACTGCATGGCTACACCTTC.

The rearrangement uses TRBV29-1 and TRBJ2-1; D is possibly TRBD2 (6 bases). This CDR3 has 13 amino acids. Trimming cost V 5 bases and J 3 bases, with 11 bases left between them. Germline V lookup: CDR1 SQVTM, CDR2 ANQGSEA. The CDR3 DNA is TGCAGCGTTTCAACTAGCCGCTACAATGAGCAGTTCTTC. Its translation is CSVSTSRYNEQFF.

This clonotype was observed many times. The chain employs TRBV4-1 and TRBJ2-2; D is unclear. Trimming stripped 5 bases from V and 4 bases from J, with 14 bases between. The CDR3 spans 15 residues. Germline CDR1 and CDR2: MGHRA and YSYEKL. CDR3 amino acids: CASSSWKGLTGELFF. CDR3 DNA: TGCGCCAGCAGCTCCTGGAAAGGGCTCACCGGGGAGCTGTTTTTT.

The table lists this clonotype with many counts. This chain uses TRBV10-2 with TRBJ1-2; 8 bases match TRBD1. V dropped 0 bases and J dropped 7; count of bases not matched to a gene: 4. The germline CDR1 and CDR2 sequences are WSHSY and SAAADI. The CDR3 loop spans 14 amino acids. CDR3 in amino acids: CASSESGQAGGYTF. The CDR3 DNA reads TGCGCCAGCAGTGAGTCGGGACAGGCAGGTGGCTACACCTTC.

This clonotype has only a few counts. V usage is TRBV7-9 and J usage is TRBJ1-6; the D is unclear. The CDR3 has 18 residues. Trimming shortened V by 5 bases and J by 2 bases, and 19 bases separated the two germline ends. Germline CDR1 and CDR2: SEHNR and FQNEAQ (reference sequence). The CDR3 is CASSQLQGLPAYNSPLHF. CDR3 sequence (DNA): TGTGCCAGCAGCCAACTCCAAGGACTACCAGCCTATAATTCACCCCTCCACTTT. Complete variable domain (other parts from reference TRBV7-9 and TRBJ1-6): DTGVSQNPRHKITKRGQNVTFRCDPISEHNRLYWYRQTLGQGPEFLTYFQNEAQLEKSRLLSDRFSAERPKGSFSTLEIQRTEQGDSAMYLCASSQLQGLPAYNSPLHFGNGTRLTVT.

This clonotype was seen only a few times. The limits of the CDR3 on the DNA are not certain, so only TCRdb's listed CDR3 is given. The chain has TRBV2 and TRBJ2-7; the D call of TRBD1 is as the table states it, not checked on the DNA. The CDR3 sequence runs 16 residues, both termini included. The germline gives CDR1 SNHLY, CDR2 FYNNEI. The CDR3 is CASSDSGQGLKNEQYF.